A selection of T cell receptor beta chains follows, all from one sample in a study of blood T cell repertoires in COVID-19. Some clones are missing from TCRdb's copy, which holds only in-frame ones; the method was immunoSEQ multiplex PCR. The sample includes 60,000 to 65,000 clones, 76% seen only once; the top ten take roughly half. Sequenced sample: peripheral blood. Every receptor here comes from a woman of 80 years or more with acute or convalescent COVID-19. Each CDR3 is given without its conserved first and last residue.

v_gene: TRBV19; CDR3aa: ASSIGGTVQETQY
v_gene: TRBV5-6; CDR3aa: ASSQASRYEQY
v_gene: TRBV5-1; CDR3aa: ASSWGLAANTYNEQF
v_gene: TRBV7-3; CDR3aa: ASSLEVGTEAF
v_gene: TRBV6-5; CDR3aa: ASRANEQF
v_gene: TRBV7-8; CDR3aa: ASRPALRVGNTIY
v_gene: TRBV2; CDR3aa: ASSGGTGGNQPQH
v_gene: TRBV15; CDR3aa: ATRDPGLYNEQF
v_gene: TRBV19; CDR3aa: ASSPTSGRVYEQY
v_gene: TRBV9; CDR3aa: ASSVVANTGELF
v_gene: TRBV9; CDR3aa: ASSPRDKAAAFSTDTQY
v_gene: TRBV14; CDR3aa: ASSQVGTRISNYGYT
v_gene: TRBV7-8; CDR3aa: ASSFWGQAYNSPLH
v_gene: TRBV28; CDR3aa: ASTPKTTGELF
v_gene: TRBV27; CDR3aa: ASSDLGLAGGSEQY
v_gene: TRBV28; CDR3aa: ASRYRGQGTEAF
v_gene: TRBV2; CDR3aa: ASSEVSGSDNEQF
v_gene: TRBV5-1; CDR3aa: ASSLDGQGSSPLH
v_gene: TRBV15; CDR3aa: ATSRRTSGIEQF
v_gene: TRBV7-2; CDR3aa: ASSLAQGGSIYGYT
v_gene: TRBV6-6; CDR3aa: ASSYPGQGAGYT
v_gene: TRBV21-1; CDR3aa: ASSWQGVGYT
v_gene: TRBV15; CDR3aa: ATSRDLNTGELF
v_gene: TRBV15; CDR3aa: ATSRVNNRDTEAF
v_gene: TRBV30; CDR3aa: AWSVLAGGAGELF
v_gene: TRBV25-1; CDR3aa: ASSAWTSGSYEQY
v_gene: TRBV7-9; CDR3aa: ASSYNTGELF
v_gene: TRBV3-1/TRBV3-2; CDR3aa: ASSQGTGGRDTQY
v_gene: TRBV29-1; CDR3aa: SVVPFTGGRADTQY
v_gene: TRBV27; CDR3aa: ASRAGGRSYEQY
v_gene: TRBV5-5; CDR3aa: ASSLSMHQPQH
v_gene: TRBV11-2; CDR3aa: ASSRTSGRADTQY
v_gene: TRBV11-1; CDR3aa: ASSLVGTARIYEQY
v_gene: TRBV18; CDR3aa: ASSPGQGLAKNIQY
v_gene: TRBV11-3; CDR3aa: ASSLRPGTSGAHNEQF
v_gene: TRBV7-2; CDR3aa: ASSLATGPFMEKLF
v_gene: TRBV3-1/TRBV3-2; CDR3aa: ASSLRVNTEAF
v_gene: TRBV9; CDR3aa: ASSVEAGGSYNEQF
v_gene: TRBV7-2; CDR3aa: ASSRGTSGEAEQY
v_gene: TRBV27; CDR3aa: ASSLRTDPGTEAF
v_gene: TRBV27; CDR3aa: ASSQNRISNQPQH
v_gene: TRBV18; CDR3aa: ASSPALGAYEQY
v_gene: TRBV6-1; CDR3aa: ASSDSRGGWKPQH
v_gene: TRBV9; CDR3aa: ASSVAGAPINTGELF
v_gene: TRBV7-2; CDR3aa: ASSLSPGRAGNTIY
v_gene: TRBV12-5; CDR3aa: ASGSRGDLTGSNNNEQF
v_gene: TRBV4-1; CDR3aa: ASSHPQTGQGRSPLH
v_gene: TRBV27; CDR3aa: ASSFTSQGTQY
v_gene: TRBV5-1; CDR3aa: ASSPETGGNNEQF
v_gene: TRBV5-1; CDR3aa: ASSPGHFMNTEAF
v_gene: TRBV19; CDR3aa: ASSISGLVHEQF
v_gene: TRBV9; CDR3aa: ASSAGIYTDTQY
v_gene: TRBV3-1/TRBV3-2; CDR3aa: ASSKSGGTAKNIQY